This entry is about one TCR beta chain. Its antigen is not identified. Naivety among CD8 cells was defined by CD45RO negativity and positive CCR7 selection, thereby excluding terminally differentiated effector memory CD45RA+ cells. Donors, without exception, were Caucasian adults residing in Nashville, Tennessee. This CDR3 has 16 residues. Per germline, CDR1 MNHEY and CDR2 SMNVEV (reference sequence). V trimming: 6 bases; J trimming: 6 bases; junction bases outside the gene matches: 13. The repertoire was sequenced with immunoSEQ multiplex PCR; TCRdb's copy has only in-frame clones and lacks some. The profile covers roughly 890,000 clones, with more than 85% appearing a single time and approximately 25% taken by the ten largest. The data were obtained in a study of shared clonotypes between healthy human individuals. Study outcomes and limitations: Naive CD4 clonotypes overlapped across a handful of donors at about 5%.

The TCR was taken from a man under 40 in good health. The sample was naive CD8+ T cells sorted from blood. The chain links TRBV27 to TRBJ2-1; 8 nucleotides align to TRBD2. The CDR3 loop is CASSPGPAGVFNEQFF. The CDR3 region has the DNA TGTGCCAGCAGCCCGGGTCCAGCGGGAGTCTTCAATGAGCAGTTCTTC.